Listed below are T cell receptor beta chains from one sample, sequenced in a study of blood T cell repertoires in COVID-19. This table comes from immunoSEQ multiplex PCR, and its TCRdb copy is limited to in-frame clones, with some not included. The table records tens of thousands of clones, about 80% of them present only once. Input material: peripheral blood. These receptors were collected from a human donor in a cohort sampled during active COVID-19. Each CDR3 is given with its conserved first and last residue. The D gene is left open where the match is weak.

D gene	V gene	J gene	CDR3 protein
NA	TRBV7-8	TRBJ1-3	CASSLAGATSGNTIYF
TRBD1	TRBV5-1	TRBJ1-4	CASSPPGTGVEKLFF
NA	TRBV28	TRBJ1-1	CASTPAGVEAFF
TRBD2	TRBV20-1	TRBJ2-7	CSASQPAGGHEQYF
NA	TRBV6-4	TRBJ1-4	CASSEGSGTNEKLFF
TRBD1	TRBV19	TRBJ2-7	CASSTTGGYYEQYF
NA	TRBV7-8	TRBJ2-7	CASSLVPGSYEQYF
TRBD2	TRBV7-2	TRBJ2-7	CASSPSGTSLFEQYF
TRBD2	TRBV4-3	TRBJ2-7	CASTVDYSGRAYEQYF
TRBD2	TRBV9	TRBJ2-5	CASSHSRTSGDQTQYF
TRBD2	TRBV10-3	TRBJ2-2	CAISESSAGRTGELFF
NA	TRBV4-2	TRBJ1-2	CASSQDTGANYGYTF
TRBD2	TRBV3-1/TRBV3-2	TRBJ2-7	CASSQDVGGRLNEQYF
NA	TRBV5-4	TRBJ2-7	CASSATGSYEQYF
TRBD1	TRBV6-2/TRBV6-3	TRBJ1-2	CASSYVRGSNYGYTF
NA	TRBV3-1/TRBV3-2	TRBJ1-2	CASSPPDRTYGYTF
NA	TRBV6-5	TRBJ1-1	CASPLVPGSTEAFF
NA	TRBV19	TRBJ2-5	CASSIQQSAETQYF
NA	TRBV27	TRBJ2-7	CASSYRTGAASYEQYF
NA	TRBV6-5	TRBJ2-5	CASRLDYQETQYF
NA	TRBV6-6	TRBJ1-3	CASSRTREGGGNTIYF
NA	TRBV19	TRBJ2-2	CASSNGQGTGELFF
TRBD2	TRBV3-1/TRBV3-2	TRBJ2-7	CASSQDPAGGHSEQYF
NA	TRBV7-2	TRBJ2-7	CASSLSGGASVLYEQYF
TRBD1	TRBV5-1	TRBJ2-7	CASRMTGTHYEQYF
NA	TRBV20-1	TRBJ2-7	CSVRQSYEQYF
TRBD2	TRBV28	TRBJ2-2	CASTLRSAGGGTGELFF
NA	TRBV5-6	TRBJ1-2	CASSLTPATGANYGYTF
TRBD1	TRBV13	TRBJ2-7	CASSPGGQVPYEQYF
NA	TRBV14	TRBJ1-1	CASSKGGRHTEAFF
NA	TRBV9	TRBJ2-1	CASSVGGGLINEQFF
NA	TRBV4-1	TRBJ2-3	CASSQGWGGQDTQYF
NA	TRBV7-2	TRBJ1-5	CASREQGTHSNQPQHF
TRBD2	TRBV5-1	TRBJ2-7	CASSVSGVSYEQYF
TRBD2	TRBV6-2/TRBV6-3	TRBJ2-7	CASSPHRGGAVEQYF
TRBD1	TRBV9	TRBJ2-5	CASSVVGQQQETQYF
NA	TRBV4-3	TRBJ1-2	CASSQDRGRHYGYTF
TRBD2	TRBV11-2	TRBJ2-7	CASSFSIGTSGSLGEQYF
TRBD1	TRBV27	TRBJ1-2	CASSLQGDYGYTF
NA	TRBV28	TRBJ2-7	CASSLLAAAGYEQYF
NA	TRBV28	TRBJ1-5	CASSPWSNQPQHF
TRBD1	TRBV28	TRBJ2-7	CASTLQWDRGSYEQYF
TRBD2	TRBV5-4	TRBJ2-3	CASSLAGLAGRRGDTQYF
NA	TRBV7-3	TRBJ2-1	CASSLLLSSYNEQFF
NA	TRBV28	TRBJ2-1	CASSLSGDPYNEQFF
NA	TRBV5-4	TRBJ2-5	CASSLVSGGARGTQYF